A selection of T cell receptor beta chains follows, all from one sample in a study of blood T cells in healthy people across ages. TCRdb recomputed calls from the 5' RACE reads with MiXCR, one row per CDR3 protein. The table lists 980,000 or so distinct CDR3 sequences, roughly 43% of them singletons. The sample comprised blood. These receptors all stem from a man aged 25-40 years in good health. Both conserved end residues are trimmed from each CDR3. Each record gives: D gene, J gene, V gene, CDR3 protein. The D gene is left open where the match is weak.

D gene: -; J gene: TRBJ2-4; V gene: TRBV24-1; CDR3 protein: ATSDHREQNIQY
D gene: TRBD1; J gene: TRBJ2-7; V gene: TRBV6-2/TRBV6-3; CDR3 protein: ASRPGQGSSYEQY
D gene: -; J gene: TRBJ1-4; V gene: TRBV2; CDR3 protein: ASSAREGAEKLF
D gene: -; J gene: TRBJ2-5; V gene: TRBV25-1; CDR3 protein: ASSQLGTRQETQY
D gene: -; J gene: TRBJ2-1; V gene: TRBV4-1; CDR3 protein: ASSPGKGVSPYNEQF
D gene: TRBD2; J gene: TRBJ2-3; V gene: TRBV5-6; CDR3 protein: ASNIGPAGRSTDTQY
D gene: -; J gene: -; V gene: TRBV7-9; CDR3 protein: ASSVGQLNEQY
D gene: -; J gene: TRBJ2-6; V gene: TRBV20-1; CDR3 protein: SARTLGQFTSGANVLT
D gene: -; J gene: TRBJ2-3; V gene: TRBV7-2; CDR3 protein: ASSLGILNTQY
D gene: TRBD1; J gene: TRBJ2-7; V gene: TRBV7-2; CDR3 protein: ASSPYALGSLGDSSYEQY
D gene: TRBD2; J gene: TRBJ2-2; V gene: TRBV28; CDR3 protein: AGGLAGGRTGELF
D gene: -; J gene: TRBJ2-1; V gene: TRBV5-1; CDR3 protein: ASSLAAAPSYNEQF
D gene: -; J gene: TRBJ1-6; V gene: TRBV3-1; CDR3 protein: ASERGWNNSPLH
D gene: -; J gene: TRBJ1-2; V gene: TRBV2; CDR3 protein: ASSDREHT
D gene: -; J gene: TRBJ2-3; V gene: TRBV29-1; CDR3 protein: SVPGGQSTDTQY
D gene: -; J gene: TRBJ1-1; V gene: TRBV11-2; CDR3 protein: ASRGRIDTEAF
D gene: TRBD2; J gene: TRBJ2-1; V gene: TRBV28; CDR3 protein: ASAPRSLGTSGGALNADEQF
D gene: -; J gene: TRBJ2-3; V gene: TRBV6-5; CDR3 protein: ASSYSPRAETDTQY
D gene: -; J gene: TRBJ1-1; V gene: TRBV6-2/TRBV6-3; CDR3 protein: ASERALQTPNTEAF
D gene: TRBD1; J gene: TRBJ1-2; V gene: TRBV6-1; CDR3 protein: ASSEETGGFYGYT
D gene: -; J gene: TRBJ1-4; V gene: TRBV4-1; CDR3 protein: ASSQEGQVPGKLF
D gene: -; J gene: TRBJ1-2; V gene: TRBV2; CDR3 protein: ASTLGGYGYT
D gene: TRBD1; J gene: TRBJ1-2; V gene: TRBV2; CDR3 protein: ASTQTGADNYGYT
D gene: -; J gene: TRBJ1-4; V gene: TRBV5-1; CDR3 protein: ASSALQGSGEKLF
D gene: -; J gene: TRBJ2-6; V gene: TRBV7-9; CDR3 protein: ASSLSSGGPGANVLT
D gene: TRBD1; J gene: TRBJ1-2; V gene: TRBV20-1; CDR3 protein: SAQTGVNYGYT
D gene: TRBD1; J gene: TRBJ1-2; V gene: TRBV12-3/TRBV12-4; CDR3 protein: ASSLTGVNYGYT
D gene: -; J gene: TRBJ2-3; V gene: TRBV2; CDR3 protein: ASSMGGPSTDTQY
D gene: -; J gene: TRBJ2-3; V gene: TRBV6-2/TRBV6-3; CDR3 protein: ASSRGRETDTQY
D gene: -; J gene: TRBJ2-1; V gene: TRBV15; CDR3 protein: ATSRDQGRSYNEQF
D gene: -; J gene: TRBJ2-3; V gene: TRBV5-1; CDR3 protein: ASSLGGLRSSTDTQY
D gene: -; J gene: TRBJ1-2; V gene: TRBV7-2; CDR3 protein: ASSLAGRVYGYT
D gene: -; J gene: TRBJ1-1; V gene: TRBV6-2/TRBV6-3; CDR3 protein: ASSYGGRTEAF
D gene: TRBD1; J gene: TRBJ1-2; V gene: TRBV28; CDR3 protein: ASSQRDRDFANYGYT
D gene: TRBD1; J gene: TRBJ2-1; V gene: TRBV5-1; CDR3 protein: ASSDGQGAVNEQF
D gene: -; J gene: TRBJ1-1; V gene: TRBV29-1; CDR3 protein: SVVEGLNTETF
D gene: -; J gene: TRBJ1-5; V gene: TRBV27; CDR3 protein: ASSFRSNQPQH
D gene: -; J gene: TRBJ2-7; V gene: TRBV2; CDR3 protein: ASSDPIIGGSYEQY
D gene: -; J gene: TRBJ2-1; V gene: TRBV27; CDR3 protein: ASSFGAGFINEQF
D gene: -; J gene: TRBJ2-1; V gene: TRBV6-6; CDR3 protein: ASSYGDTPYNEQF
D gene: -; J gene: TRBJ1-4; V gene: TRBV9; CDR3 protein: ASSVSGEKLF
D gene: TRBD1; J gene: TRBJ1-2; V gene: TRBV24-1; CDR3 protein: ATSDPTGVGYT
D gene: TRBD1; J gene: TRBJ2-1; V gene: TRBV5-5; CDR3 protein: ASSPPGQFPF
D gene: TRBD1; J gene: TRBJ2-1; V gene: TRBV28; CDR3 protein: ASSTQGWNEQF
D gene: -; J gene: TRBJ2-7; V gene: TRBV7-6; CDR3 protein: ASSHLDYEQY
D gene: -; J gene: TRBJ2-5; V gene: TRBV29-1; CDR3 protein: SVRAGVHNEQY
D gene: TRBD1; J gene: TRBJ2-5; V gene: TRBV5-1; CDR3 protein: ASKQTGEQY
D gene: -; J gene: TRBJ2-1; V gene: TRBV27; CDR3 protein: ASSLIGNEQF
D gene: -; J gene: TRBJ2-1; V gene: TRBV4-1; CDR3 protein: ASSRLRNEQF